The clone carrying this T cell receptor (beta chain) has at least ten counts. Its specificity is unknown. Germline and genes here are mouse. The CDR3 end lies 4 residues beyond the end of the read and is filled in from the germline J gene. Separation of pooled cutaneous lymph node cells was by sorting with CD4, CD8alpha, NKG2D, NKG2ACE and other markers. RNA, once extracted, was reverse transcribed into cDNA for use as the sequencing template. Sequencing used immunoSEQ multiplex PCR; TCRdb keeps in-frame clones, though not all of them. The sample is made up of about 8,700 clones, none counted only once. In germline, CDR1 is NNHNN, CDR2 SYGAGS (reference sequence). The CDR3 totals 13 residues. The sample comes from a study of CD8+ T cells in alopecia areata. Study findings and constraints: Normal scalp showed lower clonality than lesional scalp, especially alopecia totalis/universalis.

The source is a C3H/HeJ mouse with alopecia areata. The strain's MHC haplotype is H2-k. The sample taken for sequencing was CD8+ T cells sorted from a lymph node. The chain links TRBV13-2 to TRBJ2-5; TRBD1 matches at 8 bases. The sequenced part of the CDR3 DNA is TGTGCCAGCGGTGGGACAGGGCGAGAC. This translates into CASGGTGRD. The whole CDR3 reads CASGGTGRDTQYF.